A selection of T cell receptor beta chains follows, all from one sample in a study of technical replicates of blood from a handful of donors. Only in-frame clones appear in the TCRdb table, and some are missing; sequencing was by immunoSEQ multiplex PCR. The table shows 75,000 to 100,000 clones, with 85% to 95% occurring only once. The specimen was T cells isolated from PBMCs. The receptors were sampled from a human donor in good health. Each CDR3 is given with its conserved first and last residue. Each record gives: clone size, D gene, J gene, V gene, CDR3 DNA, CDR3 protein. A D gene is named only where the DNA matches it firmly. Expanded clones are given a class, and other clones once, few, many or no size at all.

>.|TRBD1|TRBJ1-5|TRBV7-8
TGTGCCAGCAGCTTAGCCCGGGACAGGGATCAGCCCCAGCATTTT
CASSLARDRDQPQHF
>.|.|TRBJ1-1|TRBV4-1
TGCGCCAGCAGCCACCGAGGCCAGGGCAACACTGAAGCTTTCTTT
CASSHRGQGNTEAFF
>.|.|TRBJ2-7|TRBV14
TGTGCCAGCAGCCAATCTACAGCACCCAGGGGAAACTACGAGCAGTACTTC
CASSQSTAPRGNYEQYF
>once|.|TRBJ1-4|TRBV29-1
TGCAGCGTCTCCGACGGGTCTGGGGAAAAACTGTTTTTT
CSVSDGSGEKLFF
>.|.|TRBJ2-7|TRBV5-1
TGCGCCAGCAGCCCTCGGGTGGCAGGGCCCTACGAGCAGTACTTC
CASSPRVAGPYEQYF
>.|TRBD2|TRBJ2-3|TRBV11-1
TGTGCCAGCAGCTTCCCACCACCAGGACTAGCGGGTGGCGCAGATACGCAGTATTTT
CASSFPPPGLAGGADTQYF
>.|.|TRBJ1-4|TRBV13
TGTGCCAGCAGCTTAGGCCGGGCCGGGGGTGAAAAACTGTTTTTT
CASSLGRAGGEKLFF
>.|TRBD1|TRBJ1-6|TRBV30
TGTGCCTGGGAGGGACAGGCGAATTCACCCCTCCACTTT
CAWEGQANSPLHF
>.|.|TRBJ2-7|TRBV27
TGTGCCAGCAGTTTAGCCTCCCGAGCCGTCCCCTACGAGCAGTACTTC
CASSLASRAVPYEQYF
>once|TRBD1|TRBJ2-1|TRBV7-2
TGTGCCAGCAGCCCATTAGACAGGGGGAGGAATGAGCAGTTCTTC
CASSPLDRGRNEQFF
>.|.|TRBJ2-7|TRBV28
TGTGCCAGCAGCCAACGAGCCAGGGGCCTGGCCTACGAGCAGTACTTC
CASSQRARGLAYEQYF
>.|.|TRBJ2-1|TRBV7-9
TGTGCCAGCAGCCCAGAGCGAAACTACAATGAGCAGTTCTTC
CASSPERNYNEQFF
>.|.|TRBJ1-3|TRBV7-9
TGTGCCAGCAGCCATGACAGAAACACCATATATTTT
CASSHDRNTIYF
>.|TRBD1|TRBJ1-2|TRBV6-1
TGTGCCAGCAGTGTTGGGACAGGGTTTAACTATGGCTACACCTTC
CASSVGTGFNYGYTF
>.|TRBD1|TRBJ2-4|TRBV5-4
TGTGCCAGCAGCTTGGAACAGGGGGCTTACATTCAGTACTTC
CASSLEQGAYIQYF
>once|TRBD1|TRBJ2-7|TRBV4-1
TGCGCCAGCAGCCAAGAAGGGGACAGCGCTTTAGGGGAGCAGTACTTC
CASSQEGDSALGEQYF
>.|.|TRBJ2-5|TRBV13
TGTGCCAGCAGCTCCAGAGGGCAGTACCAAGAGACCCAGTACTTC
CASSSRGQYQETQYF
>.|TRBD1|TRBJ2-2|TRBV5-1
TGCGCCAGCACGGGGACAGGGAACACCGGGGAGCTGTTTTTT
CASTGTGNTGELFF
>.|.|TRBJ1-3|TRBV7-9
TGTGCCAGCAGCTTAACAGGGTCTGGAAACACCATATATTTT
CASSLTGSGNTIYF
>.|.|TRBJ1-4|TRBV30
TGTGCCTGGAGTGTCAGGGGTGGCGAAAAACTGTTTTTT
CAWSVRGGEKLFF
>.|.|TRBJ2-6|TRBV25-1
TGTGCCAGCAGTGAATACGGACTGCACTCTGGGGCCAACGTCCTGACTTTC
CASSEYGLHSGANVLTF
>.|TRBD2|TRBJ2-7|TRBV9
TGTGCCAGCAGCGTCCATCCCATCGGGGTAGCGGGCTCCTACGAGCAGTACTTC
CASSVHPIGVAGSYEQYF
>.|.|TRBJ1-2|TRBV5-6
TGTGCCAGCAGCTCGGGGGCTAACTATGGCTACACCTTC
CASSSGANYGYTF